Included here is one T cell receptor (beta chain) sequence, with context. Its cognate antigen has yet to be identified. Base qualities were left out, and no much larger clone turns up one base away. This sample is drawn from a study of T cells after yellow fever vaccination (dated by TCRdb to between 2018 and 2021). About the investigation overall: Libraries from fractions with low cell numbers were prepared with the SMART-Seq v4 Ultra Low Input RNA kit. To track T-cell clones before and after primary and booster YFV17D yellow fever vaccination, bulk TCR alpha and beta repertoires were sequenced longitudinally. The cohort comprised two healthy male donors, one aged 18 to 30 and one aged 30 to 39 years. Blood samples were taken at several timepoints before and after primary and secondary immunization, and bulk PBMC replicates and cell subsets were isolated.

Taken from cysteine to phenylalanine, the CDR3 has 16 residues. The DNA shown is the 48-base CDR3, in frame from base 1. Germline trimming amounts to 1 base on V and 8 bases on J, with 6 as the count of junction bases outside the gene matches. As encoded in the germline V gene (reference sequence), CDR1 is DFQATT while CDR2 is SNEGSKA. TCR cDNA was synthesized by 5'RACE template switching, through which a universal primer site and unique molecular identifiers were introduced. Priming of cDNA synthesis was performed from both the TCR alpha and TCR beta constant segments. Library amplification involved two PCR steps, and the second step added sample barcodes and sequencing adapters. Sequencing of the libraries was done on either Illumina HiSeq 2500 (2x100 bp) or NovaSeq (2x150 bp). The paper's processing steps were these. Reads were demultiplexed and collapsed into UMI consensus sequences with MIGEC, and V(D)J alignment was performed with MiXCR. Clonotypes responding to the vaccine were identified with edgeR on replicate PBMC samples, with the criteria of FDR below 0.01 and a log2 fold change above 5 up to day 15. CD4 or CD8 identity was assigned to each bulk clonotype according to whether the clonotype was present at higher abundance in the sequenced CD4 repertoire or the sequenced CD8 repertoire. In-frame beta chains were kept once TCRdb had trimmed the public reads at Q25 with fastp and called clones with MiXCR. Identical CDR3 proteins give one entry, which carries the most common genes and DNA. Here the V and J calls rest on TCRdb's processing, not on the authors' analysis. The sample table contains a few hundred thousand distinct CDR3 sequences; only one count was recorded for 6.9% of them. The ten most abundant clones make up about 0.85% of the sample.

Per the publication, the treatment or condition label means: live attenuated yellow fever vaccine strain. A standard Ficoll-Paque protocol was used to isolate PBMCs from peripheral blood. Dynabeads CD4 and CD8 positive selection kits were used to isolate CD4 and CD8 T-cell fractions. TriZol was used to extract RNA from bulk PBMCs, from CD4 and CD8 fractions, and from dextramer-positive and dextramer-negative fractions. What the research found in general, with its limitations: Compared with the primary T-cell response, the secondary T-cell response was weaker but faster, peaking on day 5 rather than day 15. Most clones expanded after primary vaccination were re-detected after the booster (about 96% of CD4 and approximately 88% of CD8), suggesting broad memory maintenance. Computational filtering was needed because FACS-sorted repertoires could contain abundant contaminating clonotypes from the bulk population. A small share of clonotypes occurred in both CD4 and CD8 compartments, likely arising from convergent recombination. The study included only two donors, which limits how far the findings can be generalized.

The sample was CD4+ T cells sorted from PBMCs, taken 15 days after the yellow fever booster vaccination. In this chain, TRBV20-1 is recombined with TRBJ2-3; TRBD2 agrees with 16 junctional bases. The sequence was collected from a man aged 30 to 45 who received the YFV17D yellow fever vaccine. For the CDR3, the sequence is CSARAGTSGRGSTQYF. Read as DNA, the sequence is TGCAGTGCTAGAGCCGGGACTAGCGGGAGGGGGAGTACGCAGTATTTT.